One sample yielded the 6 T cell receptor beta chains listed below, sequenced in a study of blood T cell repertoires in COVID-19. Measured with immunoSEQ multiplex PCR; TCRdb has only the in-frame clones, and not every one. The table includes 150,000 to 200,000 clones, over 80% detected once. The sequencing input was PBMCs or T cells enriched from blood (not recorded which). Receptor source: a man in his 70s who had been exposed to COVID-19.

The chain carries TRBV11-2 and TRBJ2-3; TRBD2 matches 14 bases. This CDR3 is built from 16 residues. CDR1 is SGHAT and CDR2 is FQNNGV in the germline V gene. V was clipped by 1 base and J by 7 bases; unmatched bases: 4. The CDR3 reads CASSLVGTSGSYTQYF. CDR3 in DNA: TGTGCCAGCAGCTTAGTTGGGACTAGCGGGAGTTATACGCAGTATTTT.

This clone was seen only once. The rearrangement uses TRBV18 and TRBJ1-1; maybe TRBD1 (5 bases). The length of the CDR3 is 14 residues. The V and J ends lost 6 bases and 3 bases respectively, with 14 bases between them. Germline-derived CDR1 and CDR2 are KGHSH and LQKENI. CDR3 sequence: CASSLAGGDTEAFF. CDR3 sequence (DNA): TGTGCCAGCTCCCTCGCAGGAGGGGACACTGAAGCTTTCTTT.

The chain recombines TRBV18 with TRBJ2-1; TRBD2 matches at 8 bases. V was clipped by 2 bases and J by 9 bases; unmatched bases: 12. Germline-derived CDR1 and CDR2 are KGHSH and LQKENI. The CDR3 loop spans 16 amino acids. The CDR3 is CASSPMSGGPGIEQFF. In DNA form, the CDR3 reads TGTGCCAGCTCACCAATGTCGGGGGGGCCAGGGATTGAGCAGTTCTTC.

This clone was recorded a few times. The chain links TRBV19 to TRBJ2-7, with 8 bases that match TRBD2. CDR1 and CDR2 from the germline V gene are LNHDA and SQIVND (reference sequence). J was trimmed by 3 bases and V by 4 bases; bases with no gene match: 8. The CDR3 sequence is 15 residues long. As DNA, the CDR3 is TGTGCCAGTAGTACTTCAAGCGGGGGAAGCTACGAGCAGTACTTC. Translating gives CASSTSSGGSYEQYF.

CDR3 DNA sequence: TGCGCCAGCAGTGAGCAAGCGGGCCGTCGAGAGACCCAGTACTTC. Translated, it gives CASSEQAGRRETQYF. The chain links TRBV10-2 to TRBJ2-5; D is possibly TRBD2 (6 bases). Germline lookup yields CDR1 WSHSY and CDR2 SAAADI. Deletions cut 2 bases from V and 4 bases from J, with 14 bases between. The CDR3 has 15 amino acids.

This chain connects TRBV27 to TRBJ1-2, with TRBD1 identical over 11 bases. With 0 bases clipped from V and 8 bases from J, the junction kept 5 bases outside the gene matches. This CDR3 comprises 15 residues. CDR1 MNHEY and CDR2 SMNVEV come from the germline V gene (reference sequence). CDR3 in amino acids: CASSLSRDRGRGYTF. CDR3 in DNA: TGTGCCAGCAGTTTATCGAGGGACAGGGGGAGAGGCTACACCTTC.